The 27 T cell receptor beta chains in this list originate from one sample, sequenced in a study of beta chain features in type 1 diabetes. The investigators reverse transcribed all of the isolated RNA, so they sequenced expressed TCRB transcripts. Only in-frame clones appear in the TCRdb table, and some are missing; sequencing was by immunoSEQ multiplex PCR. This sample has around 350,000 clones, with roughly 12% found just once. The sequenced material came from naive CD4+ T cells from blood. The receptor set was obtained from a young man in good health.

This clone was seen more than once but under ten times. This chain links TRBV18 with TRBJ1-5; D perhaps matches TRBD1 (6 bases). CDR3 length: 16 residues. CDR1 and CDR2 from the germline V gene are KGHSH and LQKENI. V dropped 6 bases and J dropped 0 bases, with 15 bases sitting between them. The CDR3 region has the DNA TGTGCCAGCTCCTCGACAGGACATAATAGCAATCAGCCCCAGCATTTT. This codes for CASSSTGHNSNQPQHF.

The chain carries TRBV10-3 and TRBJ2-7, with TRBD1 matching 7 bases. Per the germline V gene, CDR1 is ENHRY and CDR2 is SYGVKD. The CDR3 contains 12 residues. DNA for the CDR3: TGTGCAATGGGGACAGAGTCCTACGAGCAGTACTTC. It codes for CAMGTESYEQYF.

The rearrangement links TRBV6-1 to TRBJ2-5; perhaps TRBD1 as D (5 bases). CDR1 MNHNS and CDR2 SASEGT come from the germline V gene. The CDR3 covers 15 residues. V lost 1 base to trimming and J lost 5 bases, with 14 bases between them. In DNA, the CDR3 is TGTGCCAGCAGTGAAGTAAGGGGCGCGGAGGAGACCCAGTACTTC. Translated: CASSEVRGAEETQYF.

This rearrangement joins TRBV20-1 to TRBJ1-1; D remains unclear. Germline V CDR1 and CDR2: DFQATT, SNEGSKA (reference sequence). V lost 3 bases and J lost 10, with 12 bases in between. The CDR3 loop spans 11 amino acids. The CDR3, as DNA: TGCAGTGCTAGTCGAGAGGTTGCAGCTTTCTTT. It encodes CSASREVAAFF.

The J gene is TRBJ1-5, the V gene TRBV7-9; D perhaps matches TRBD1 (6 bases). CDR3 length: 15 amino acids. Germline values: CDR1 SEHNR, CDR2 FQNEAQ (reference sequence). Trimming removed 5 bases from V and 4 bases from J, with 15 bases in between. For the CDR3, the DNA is TGTGCCAGCAGCAGCATTACCGGGACAAATCAGCCCCAGCATTTT. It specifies CASSSITGTNQPQHF.

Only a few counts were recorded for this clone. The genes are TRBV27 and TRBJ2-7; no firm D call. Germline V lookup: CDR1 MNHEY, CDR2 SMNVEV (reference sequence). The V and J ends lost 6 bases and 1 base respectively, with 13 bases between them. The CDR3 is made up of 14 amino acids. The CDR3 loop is CASSPDIRSYEQYF. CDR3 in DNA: TGTGCCAGCAGCCCTGATATCAGGTCCTACGAGCAGTACTTC.

The CDR3 is CASSRPGTSNEQFF. CDR3 DNA sequence: TGTGCCAGCAGCCGCCCAGGGACTAGTAATGAGCAGTTCTTC. The V gene is TRBV9, the J gene TRBJ2-1, with 8 bases that match TRBD2. The CDR3 contains 14 residues. V lost 4 bases to trimming and J lost 7 bases; unmatched junction nucleotides: 7. Germline CDR1 reads SGDLS; CDR2 reads YYNGEE.

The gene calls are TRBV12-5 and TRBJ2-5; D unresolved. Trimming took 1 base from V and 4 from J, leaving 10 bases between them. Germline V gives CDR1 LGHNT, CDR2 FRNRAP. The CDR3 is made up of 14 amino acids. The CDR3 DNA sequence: TGTGCTAGTGGTTTGGGCCACTCCCCAGAGACCCAGTACTTC. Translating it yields CASGLGHSPETQYF.

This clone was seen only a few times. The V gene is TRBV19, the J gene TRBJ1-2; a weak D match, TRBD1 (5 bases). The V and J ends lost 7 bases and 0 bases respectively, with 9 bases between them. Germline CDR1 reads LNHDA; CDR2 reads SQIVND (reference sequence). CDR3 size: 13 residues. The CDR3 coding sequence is TGTGCCAGTACACGGACAACTAACTATGGCTACACCTTC. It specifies CASTRTTNYGYTF.

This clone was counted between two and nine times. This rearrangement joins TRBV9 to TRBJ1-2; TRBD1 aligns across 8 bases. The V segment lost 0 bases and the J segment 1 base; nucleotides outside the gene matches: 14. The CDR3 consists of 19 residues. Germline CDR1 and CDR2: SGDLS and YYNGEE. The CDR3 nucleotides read TGTGCCAGCAGCGTAGACGCGCGGGCTGCACAGGGGGGTAACTATGGCTACACCTTC. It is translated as CASSVDARAAQGGNYGYTF.

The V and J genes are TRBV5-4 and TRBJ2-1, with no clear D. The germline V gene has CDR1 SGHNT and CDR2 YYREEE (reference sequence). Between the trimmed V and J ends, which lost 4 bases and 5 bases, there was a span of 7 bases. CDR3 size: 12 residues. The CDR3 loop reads CASSVPNNEQFF. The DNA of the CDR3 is TGTGCCAGCAGCGTCCCCAACAATGAGCAGTTCTTC. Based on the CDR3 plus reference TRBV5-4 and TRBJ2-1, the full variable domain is ETGVTQSPTHLIKTRGQQVTLRCSSQSGHNTVSWYQQALGQGPQFIFQYYREEENGRGNFPPRFSGLQFPNYSSELNVNALELDDSALYLCASSVPNNEQFFGPGTRLTVL.

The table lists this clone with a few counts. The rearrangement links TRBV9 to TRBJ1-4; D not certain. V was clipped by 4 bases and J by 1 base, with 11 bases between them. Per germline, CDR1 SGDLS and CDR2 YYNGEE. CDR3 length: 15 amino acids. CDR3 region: CASSSSYGTNEKLFF. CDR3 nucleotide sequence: TGTGCCAGCAGCTCCTCCTATGGAACTAATGAAAAACTGTTTTTT.

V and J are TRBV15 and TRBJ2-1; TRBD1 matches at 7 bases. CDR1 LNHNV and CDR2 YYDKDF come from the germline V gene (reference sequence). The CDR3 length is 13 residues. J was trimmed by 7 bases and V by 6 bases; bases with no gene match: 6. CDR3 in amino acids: CATRNRGKNEQFF. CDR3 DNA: TGTGCCACCAGAAACAGGGGCAAGAATGAGCAGTTCTTC.

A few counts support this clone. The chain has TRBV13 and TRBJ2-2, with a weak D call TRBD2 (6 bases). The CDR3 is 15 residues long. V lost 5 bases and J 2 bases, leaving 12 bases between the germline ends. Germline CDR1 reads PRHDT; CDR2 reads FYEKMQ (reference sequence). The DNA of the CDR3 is TGTGCCAGCAGCCCCGGGACTCTTAACACCGGGGAGCTGTTTTTT. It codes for CASSPGTLNTGELFF.

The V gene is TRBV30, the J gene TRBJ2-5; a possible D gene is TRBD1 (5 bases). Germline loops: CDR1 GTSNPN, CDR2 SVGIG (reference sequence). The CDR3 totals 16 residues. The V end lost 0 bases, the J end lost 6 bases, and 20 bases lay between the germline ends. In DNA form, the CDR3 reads TGTGCCTGGAGTGTAGGGGTCGGCACCTACGTGCAGACCCAGTACTTC. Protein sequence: CAWSVGVGTYVQTQYF.

CDR3 protein: CASSLTSGTTDTQYF. The CDR3 coding sequence is TGTGCCAGCAGCTTAACTAGCGGGACAACAGATACGCAGTATTTT. V gene TRBV7-2 combines with J gene TRBJ2-3; 10 bases match TRBD2. The length of the CDR3 is 15 residues. The trim removed 2 bases at V and 3 bases at J, leaving 2 bases unmatched. In germline, CDR1 is SGHTA, CDR2 FQGNSA.

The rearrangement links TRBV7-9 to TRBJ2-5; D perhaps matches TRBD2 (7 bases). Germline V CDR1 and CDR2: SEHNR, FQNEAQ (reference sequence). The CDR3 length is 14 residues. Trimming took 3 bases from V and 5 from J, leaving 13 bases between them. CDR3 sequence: CASSFLGGEETQYF. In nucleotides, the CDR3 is TGTGCCAGCAGCTTCCTAGGGGGGGAGGAGACCCAGTACTTC.

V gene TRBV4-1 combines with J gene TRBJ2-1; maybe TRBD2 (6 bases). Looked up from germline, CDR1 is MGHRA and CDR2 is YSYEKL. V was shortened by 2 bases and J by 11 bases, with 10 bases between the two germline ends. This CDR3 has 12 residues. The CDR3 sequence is CASSQLAVKQFF. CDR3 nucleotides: TGCGCCAGCAGCCAATTAGCGGTTAAGCAGTTCTTC.

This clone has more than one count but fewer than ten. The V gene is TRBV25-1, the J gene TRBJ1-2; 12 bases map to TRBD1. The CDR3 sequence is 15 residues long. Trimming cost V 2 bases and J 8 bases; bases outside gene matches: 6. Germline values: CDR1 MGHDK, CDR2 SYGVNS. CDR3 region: CASSEPGQGAKGYTF. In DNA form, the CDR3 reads TGTGCCAGCAGTGAACCGGGACAGGGGGCTAAAGGCTACACCTTC.

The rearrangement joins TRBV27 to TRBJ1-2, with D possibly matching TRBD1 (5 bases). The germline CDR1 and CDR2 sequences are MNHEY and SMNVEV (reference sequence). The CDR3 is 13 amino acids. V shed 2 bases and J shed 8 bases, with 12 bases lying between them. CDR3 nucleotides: TGTGCCAGCAGTTTAAAAGCAGGGCGGGGCTACACCTTC. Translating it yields CASSLKAGRGYTF.

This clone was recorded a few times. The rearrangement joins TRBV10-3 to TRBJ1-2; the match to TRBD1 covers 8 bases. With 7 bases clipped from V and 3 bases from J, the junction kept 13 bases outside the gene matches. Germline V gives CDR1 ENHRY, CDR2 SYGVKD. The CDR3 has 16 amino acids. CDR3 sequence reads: CAITQGQGSGDYGYTF. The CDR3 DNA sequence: TGTGCCATCACCCAAGGACAGGGTTCGGGTGACTATGGCTACACCTTC.

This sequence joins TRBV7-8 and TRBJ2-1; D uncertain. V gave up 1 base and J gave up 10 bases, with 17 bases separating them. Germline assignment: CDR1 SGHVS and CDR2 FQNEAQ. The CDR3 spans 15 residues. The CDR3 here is CASSLGRSHINEQFF. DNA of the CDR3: TGTGCCAGCAGCTTAGGCAGGTCCCACATAAACGAGCAGTTCTTC.

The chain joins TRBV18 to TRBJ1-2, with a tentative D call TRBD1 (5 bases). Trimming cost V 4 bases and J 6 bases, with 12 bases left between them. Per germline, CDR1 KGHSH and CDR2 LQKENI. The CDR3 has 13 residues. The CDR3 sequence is CASSLQGGDGYTF. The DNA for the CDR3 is TGTGCCAGCTCACTTCAGGGCGGGGATGGCTACACCTTC.

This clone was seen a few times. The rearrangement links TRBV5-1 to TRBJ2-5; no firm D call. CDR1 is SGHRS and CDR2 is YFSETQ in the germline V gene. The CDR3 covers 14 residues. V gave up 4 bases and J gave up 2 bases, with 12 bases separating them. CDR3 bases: TGCGCCAGCAGCCTATCTAGGAGTCAAGAGACCCAGTACTTC. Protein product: CASSLSRSQETQYF. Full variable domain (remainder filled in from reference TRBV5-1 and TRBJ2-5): KAGVTQTPRYLIKTRGQQVTLSCSPISGHRSVSWYQQTPGQGLQFLFEYFSETQRNKGNFPGRFSGRQFSNSRSEMNVSTLELGDSALYLCASSLSRSQETQYFGPGTRLLVL.

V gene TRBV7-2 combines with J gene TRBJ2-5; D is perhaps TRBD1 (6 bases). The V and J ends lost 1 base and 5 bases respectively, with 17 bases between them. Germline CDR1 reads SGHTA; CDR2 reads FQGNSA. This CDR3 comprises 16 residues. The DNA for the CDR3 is TGTGCCAGCAGCTTAGTGCCAGGGGCGGACGGGGAGACCCAGTACTTC. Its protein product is CASSLVPGADGETQYF.

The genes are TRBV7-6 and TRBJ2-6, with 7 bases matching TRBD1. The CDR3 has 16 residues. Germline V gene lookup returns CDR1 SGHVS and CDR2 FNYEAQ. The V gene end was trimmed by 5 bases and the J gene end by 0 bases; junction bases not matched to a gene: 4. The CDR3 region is CASSQRQGSGANVLTF. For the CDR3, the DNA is TGTGCCAGCAGCCAACGACAGGGCTCTGGGGCCAACGTCCTGACTTTC.

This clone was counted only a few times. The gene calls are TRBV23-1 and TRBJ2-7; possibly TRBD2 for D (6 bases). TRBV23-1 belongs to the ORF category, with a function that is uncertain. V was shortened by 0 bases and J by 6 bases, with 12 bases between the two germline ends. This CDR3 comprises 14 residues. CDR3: CASSQSEGRFEQYF. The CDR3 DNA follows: TGCGCCAGCAGTCAATCGGAGGGGAGGTTCGAGCAGTACTTC.